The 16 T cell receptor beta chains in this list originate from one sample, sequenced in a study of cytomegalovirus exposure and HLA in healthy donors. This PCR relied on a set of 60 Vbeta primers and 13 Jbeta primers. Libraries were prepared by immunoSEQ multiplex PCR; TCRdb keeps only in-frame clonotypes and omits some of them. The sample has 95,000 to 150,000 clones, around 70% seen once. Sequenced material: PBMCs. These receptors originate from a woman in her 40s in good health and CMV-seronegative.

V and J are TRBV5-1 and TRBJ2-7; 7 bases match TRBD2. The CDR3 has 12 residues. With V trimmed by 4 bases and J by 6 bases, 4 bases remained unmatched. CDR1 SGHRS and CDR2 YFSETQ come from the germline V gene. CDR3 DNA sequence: TGCGCCAGCAGCGCCGGGAGGAGCGAGCAGTACTTC. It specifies CASSAGRSEQYF.

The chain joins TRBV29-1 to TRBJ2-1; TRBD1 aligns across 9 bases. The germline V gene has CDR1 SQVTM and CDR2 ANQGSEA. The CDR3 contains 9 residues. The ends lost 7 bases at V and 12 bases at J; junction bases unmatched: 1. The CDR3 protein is CSADRGQFF. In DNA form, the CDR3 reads TGCAGCGCGGACAGGGGGCAGTTCTTC.

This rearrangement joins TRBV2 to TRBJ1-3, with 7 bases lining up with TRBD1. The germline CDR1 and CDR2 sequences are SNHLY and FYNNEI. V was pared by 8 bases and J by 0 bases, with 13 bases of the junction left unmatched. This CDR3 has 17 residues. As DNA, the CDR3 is TGTGCCAGCGACCGTCGAACAGGGGCTAACTCTGGAAACACCATATATTTT. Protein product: CASDRRTGANSGNTIYF.

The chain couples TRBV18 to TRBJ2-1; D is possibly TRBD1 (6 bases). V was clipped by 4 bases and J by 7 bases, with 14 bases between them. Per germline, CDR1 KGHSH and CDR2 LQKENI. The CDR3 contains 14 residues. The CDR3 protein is CASSHRTERNEQFF. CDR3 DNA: TGTGCCAGCTCACACCGGACAGAGCGGAATGAGCAGTTCTTC.

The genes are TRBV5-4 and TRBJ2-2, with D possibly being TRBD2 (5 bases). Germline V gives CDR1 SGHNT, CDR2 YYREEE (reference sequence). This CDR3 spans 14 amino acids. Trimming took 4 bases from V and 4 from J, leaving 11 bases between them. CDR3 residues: CASSRTEGTGELFF. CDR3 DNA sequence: TGTGCCAGCAGCCGTACAGAGGGCACCGGGGAGCTGTTTTTT.

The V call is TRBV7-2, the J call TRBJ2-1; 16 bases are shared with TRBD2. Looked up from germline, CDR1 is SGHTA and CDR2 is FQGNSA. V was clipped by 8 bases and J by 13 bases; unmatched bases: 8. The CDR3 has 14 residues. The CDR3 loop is CASRPGLAGGDQFF. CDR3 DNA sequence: TGTGCCAGCCGACCGGGACTAGCGGGGGGGGACCAGTTCTTC. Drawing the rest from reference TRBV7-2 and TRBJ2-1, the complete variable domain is GAGVSQSPSNKVTEKGKDVELRCDPISGHTALYWYRQSLGQGLEFLIYFQGNSAPDKSGLPSDRFSAERTGGSVSTLTIQRTQQEDSAVYLCASRPGLAGGDQFFGPGTRLTVL.

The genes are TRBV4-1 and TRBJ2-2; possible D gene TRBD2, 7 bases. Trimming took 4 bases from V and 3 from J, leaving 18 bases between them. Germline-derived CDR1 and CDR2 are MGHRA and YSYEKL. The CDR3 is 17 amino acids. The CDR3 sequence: CASSLLFAGAYTGELFF. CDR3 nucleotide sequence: TGCGCCAGCAGCCTCCTCTTCGCGGGGGCCTACACCGGGGAGCTGTTTTTT.

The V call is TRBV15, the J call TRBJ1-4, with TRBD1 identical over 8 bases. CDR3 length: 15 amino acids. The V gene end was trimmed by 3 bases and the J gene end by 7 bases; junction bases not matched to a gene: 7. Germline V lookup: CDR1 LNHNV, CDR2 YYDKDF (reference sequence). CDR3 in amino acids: CATSSLQGVGEKLFF. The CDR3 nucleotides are TGTGCCACCAGCAGCCTACAGGGGGTCGGTGAAAAACTGTTTTTT.

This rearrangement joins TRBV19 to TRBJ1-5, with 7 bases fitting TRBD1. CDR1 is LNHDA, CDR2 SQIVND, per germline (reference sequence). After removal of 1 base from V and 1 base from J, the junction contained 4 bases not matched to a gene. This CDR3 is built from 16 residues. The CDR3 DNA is TGTGCCAGTAGTATAGGCGCGACAGGGAGCAATCAGCCCCAGCATTTT. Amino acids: CASSIGATGSNQPQHF.

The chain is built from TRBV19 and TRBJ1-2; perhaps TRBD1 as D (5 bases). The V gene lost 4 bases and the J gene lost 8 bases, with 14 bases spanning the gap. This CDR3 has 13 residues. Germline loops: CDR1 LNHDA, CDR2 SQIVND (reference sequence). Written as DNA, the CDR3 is TGTGCCAGTAGTAATGACAGTCCCTTAGGCTACACCTTC. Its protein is CASSNDSPLGYTF.

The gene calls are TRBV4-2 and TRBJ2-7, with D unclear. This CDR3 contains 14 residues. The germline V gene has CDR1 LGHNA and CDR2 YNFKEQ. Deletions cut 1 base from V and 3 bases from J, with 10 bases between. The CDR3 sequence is CASSQGATGYEQYF. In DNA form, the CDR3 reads TGTGCCAGCAGCCAAGGCGCGACGGGCTACGAGCAGTACTTC.

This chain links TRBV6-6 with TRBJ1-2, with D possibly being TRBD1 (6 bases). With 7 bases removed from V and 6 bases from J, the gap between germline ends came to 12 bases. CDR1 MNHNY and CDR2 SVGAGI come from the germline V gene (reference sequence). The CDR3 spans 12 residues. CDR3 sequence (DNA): TGTGCCAGCAACCGAAGGGACAATGGCTACACCTTC. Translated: CASNRRDNGYTF.

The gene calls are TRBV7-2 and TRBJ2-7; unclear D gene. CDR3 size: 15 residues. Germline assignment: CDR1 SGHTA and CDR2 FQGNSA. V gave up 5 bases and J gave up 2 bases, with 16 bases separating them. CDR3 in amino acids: CASSPAAQTTYEQYF. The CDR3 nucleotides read TGTGCCAGCAGCCCAGCTGCACAGACAACCTACGAGCAGTACTTC.

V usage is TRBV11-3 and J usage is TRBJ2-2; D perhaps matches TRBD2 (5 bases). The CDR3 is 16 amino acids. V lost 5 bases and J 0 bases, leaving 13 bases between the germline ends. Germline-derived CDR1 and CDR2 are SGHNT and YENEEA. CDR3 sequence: CASSPLRGANTGELFF. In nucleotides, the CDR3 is TGTGCCAGCAGCCCATTACGGGGTGCGAACACCGGGGAGCTGTTTTTT.

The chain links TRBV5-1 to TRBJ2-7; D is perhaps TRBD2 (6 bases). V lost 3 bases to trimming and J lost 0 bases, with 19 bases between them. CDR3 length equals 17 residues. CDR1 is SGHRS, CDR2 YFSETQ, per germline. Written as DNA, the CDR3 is TGCGCCAGCAGCTCCCAGGTGGGGGGTTCGGTCTCCTACGAGCAGTACTTC. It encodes CASSSQVGGSVSYEQYF.

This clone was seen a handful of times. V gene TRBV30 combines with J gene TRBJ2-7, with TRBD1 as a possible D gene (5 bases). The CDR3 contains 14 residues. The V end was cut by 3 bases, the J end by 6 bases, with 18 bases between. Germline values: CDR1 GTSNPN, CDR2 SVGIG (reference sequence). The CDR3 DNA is TGTGCCTGGAGCAGGGAAGCTCATACGGGCGAGCAGTACTTC. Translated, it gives CAWSREAHTGEQYF.